This TCR beta chain comes out of a study of shared clonotypes between healthy human individuals. For this clone: Its antigen is not known.

Terminally differentiated effector memory CD45RA+ cells were excluded by CCR7 positive selection of CD45RO-negative cells. The germline CDR1 and CDR2 sequences are SGDLS and YYNGEE. This CDR3 spans 14 amino acids. V lost 0 bases, J lost 5 bases, and 12 bases lay in between. Here immunoSEQ multiplex PCR was the method, and the copy in TCRdb shows in-frame clones only, minus some. Of more than 2 million clones listed, just over 90% are singletons. Study findings and constraints: Sampling was confined to blood; repertoires within tissues likely differ.

The clonotype originates from a man aged 18 to 35 in good health. Some clones in this sample may be carry-over from other donors' samples. The chain joins TRBV9 to TRBJ2-7; D is perhaps TRBD2 (6 bases). Sequencing input: naive CD8+ T cells from PBMCs. This CDR3 is CASSVDREPHEQYF. The CDR3 DNA sequence: TGTGCCAGCAGCGTAGACCGGGAGCCTCACGAGCAGTACTTC.